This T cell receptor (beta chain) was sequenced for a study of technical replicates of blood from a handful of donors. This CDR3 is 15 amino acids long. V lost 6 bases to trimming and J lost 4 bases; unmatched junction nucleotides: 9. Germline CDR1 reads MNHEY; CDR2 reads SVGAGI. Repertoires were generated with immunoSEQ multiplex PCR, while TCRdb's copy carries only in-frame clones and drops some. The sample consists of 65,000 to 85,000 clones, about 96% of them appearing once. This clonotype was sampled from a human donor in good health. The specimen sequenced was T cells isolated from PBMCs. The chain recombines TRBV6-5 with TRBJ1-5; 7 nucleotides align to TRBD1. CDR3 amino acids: CASRAGTAMNQPQHF. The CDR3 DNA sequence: TGTGCCAGCAGAGCCGGGACAGCCATGAATCAGCCCCAGCATTTT.